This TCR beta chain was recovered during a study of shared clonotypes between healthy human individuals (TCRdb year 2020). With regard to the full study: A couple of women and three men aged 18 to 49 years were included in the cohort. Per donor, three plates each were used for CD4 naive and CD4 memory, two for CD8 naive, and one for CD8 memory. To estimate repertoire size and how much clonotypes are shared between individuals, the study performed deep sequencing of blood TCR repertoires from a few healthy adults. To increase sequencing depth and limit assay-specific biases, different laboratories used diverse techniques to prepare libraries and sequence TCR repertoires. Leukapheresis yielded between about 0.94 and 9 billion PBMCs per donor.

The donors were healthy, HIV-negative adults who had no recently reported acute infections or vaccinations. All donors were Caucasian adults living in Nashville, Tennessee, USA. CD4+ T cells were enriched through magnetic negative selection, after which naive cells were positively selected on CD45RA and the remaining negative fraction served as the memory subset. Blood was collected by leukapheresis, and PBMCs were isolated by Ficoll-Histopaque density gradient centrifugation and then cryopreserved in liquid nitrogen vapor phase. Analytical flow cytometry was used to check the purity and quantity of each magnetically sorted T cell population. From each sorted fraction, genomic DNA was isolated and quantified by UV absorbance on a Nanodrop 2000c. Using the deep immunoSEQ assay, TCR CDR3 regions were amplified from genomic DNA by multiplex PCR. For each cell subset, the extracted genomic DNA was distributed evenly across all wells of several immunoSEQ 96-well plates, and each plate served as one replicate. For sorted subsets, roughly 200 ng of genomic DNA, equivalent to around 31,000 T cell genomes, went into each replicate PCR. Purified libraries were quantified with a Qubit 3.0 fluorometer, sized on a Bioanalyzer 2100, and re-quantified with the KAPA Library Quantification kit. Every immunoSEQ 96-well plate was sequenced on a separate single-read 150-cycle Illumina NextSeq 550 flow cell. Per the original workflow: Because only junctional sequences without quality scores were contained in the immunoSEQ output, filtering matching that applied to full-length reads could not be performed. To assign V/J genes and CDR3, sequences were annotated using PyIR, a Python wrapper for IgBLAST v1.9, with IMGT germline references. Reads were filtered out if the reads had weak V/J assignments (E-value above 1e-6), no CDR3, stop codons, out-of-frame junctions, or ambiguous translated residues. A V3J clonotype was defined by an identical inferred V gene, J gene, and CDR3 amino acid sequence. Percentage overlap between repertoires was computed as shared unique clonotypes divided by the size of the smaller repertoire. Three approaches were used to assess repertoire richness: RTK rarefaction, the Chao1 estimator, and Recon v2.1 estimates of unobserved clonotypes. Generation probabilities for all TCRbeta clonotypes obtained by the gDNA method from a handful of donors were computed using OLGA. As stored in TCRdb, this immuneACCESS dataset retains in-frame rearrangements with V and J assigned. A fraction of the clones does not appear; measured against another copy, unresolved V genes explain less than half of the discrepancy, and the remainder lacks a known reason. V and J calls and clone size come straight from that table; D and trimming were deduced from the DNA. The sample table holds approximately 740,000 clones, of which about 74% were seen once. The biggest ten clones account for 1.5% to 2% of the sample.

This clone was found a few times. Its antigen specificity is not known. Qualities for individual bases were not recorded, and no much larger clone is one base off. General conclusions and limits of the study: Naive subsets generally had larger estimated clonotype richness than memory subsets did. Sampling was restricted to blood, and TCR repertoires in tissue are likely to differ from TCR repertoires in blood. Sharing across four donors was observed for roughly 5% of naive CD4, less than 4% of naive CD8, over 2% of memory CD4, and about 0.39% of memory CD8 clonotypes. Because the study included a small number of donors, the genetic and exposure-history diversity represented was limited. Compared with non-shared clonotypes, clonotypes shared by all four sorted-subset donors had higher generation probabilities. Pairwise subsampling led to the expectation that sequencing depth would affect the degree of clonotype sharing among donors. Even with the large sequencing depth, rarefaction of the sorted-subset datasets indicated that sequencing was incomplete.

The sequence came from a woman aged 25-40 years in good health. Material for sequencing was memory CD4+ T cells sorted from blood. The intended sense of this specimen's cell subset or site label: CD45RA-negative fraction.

This receptor carries the CDR3 CASSDHPEFNQPQHF. The DNA sequence is given as TGTGCCAGCAGCGATCACCCGGAATTTAATCAGCCCCAGCATTTT. The chain is made from TRBV4-2 and TRBJ1-5, with the D gene uncertain. CDR1 and CDR2 (LGHNA, YNFKEQ) derive from the germline V gene. Including cysteine and phenylalanine, the CDR3 has 15 amino acids. Only the CDR3 portion is preserved as DNA: 45 bases, with reading frame beginning at the first base. V gives up 5 bases and J gives up 4 bases, and the segment between their germline ends measures 15 bases.